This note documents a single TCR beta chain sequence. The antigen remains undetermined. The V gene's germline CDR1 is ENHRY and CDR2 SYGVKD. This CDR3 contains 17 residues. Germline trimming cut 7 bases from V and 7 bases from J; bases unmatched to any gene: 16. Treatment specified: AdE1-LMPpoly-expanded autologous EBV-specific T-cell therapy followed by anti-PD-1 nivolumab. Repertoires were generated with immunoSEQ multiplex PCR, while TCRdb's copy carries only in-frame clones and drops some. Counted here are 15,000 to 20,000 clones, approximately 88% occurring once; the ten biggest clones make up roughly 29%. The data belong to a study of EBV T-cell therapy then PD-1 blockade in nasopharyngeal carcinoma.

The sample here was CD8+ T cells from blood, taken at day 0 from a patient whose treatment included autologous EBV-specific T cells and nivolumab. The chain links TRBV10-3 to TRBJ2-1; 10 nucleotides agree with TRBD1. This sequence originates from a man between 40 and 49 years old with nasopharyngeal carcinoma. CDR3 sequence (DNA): TGTGCCATCACCCAATCTTGGACAGGGGGGAGAGGGAATGAGCAGTTCTTC. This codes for CAITQSWTGGRGNEQFF.